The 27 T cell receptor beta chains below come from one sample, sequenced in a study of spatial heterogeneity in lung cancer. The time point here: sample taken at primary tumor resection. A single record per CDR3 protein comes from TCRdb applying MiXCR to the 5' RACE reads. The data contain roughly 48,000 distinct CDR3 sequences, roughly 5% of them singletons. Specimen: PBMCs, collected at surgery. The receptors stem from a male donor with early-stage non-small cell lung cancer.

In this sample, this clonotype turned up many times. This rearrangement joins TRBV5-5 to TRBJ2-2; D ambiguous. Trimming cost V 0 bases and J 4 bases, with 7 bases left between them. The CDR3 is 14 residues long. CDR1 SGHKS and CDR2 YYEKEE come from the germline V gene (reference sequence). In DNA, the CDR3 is TGTGCCAGCAGCTTGGCAGTGGTCACCGGGGAGCTGTTTTTT. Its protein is CASSLAVVTGELFF.

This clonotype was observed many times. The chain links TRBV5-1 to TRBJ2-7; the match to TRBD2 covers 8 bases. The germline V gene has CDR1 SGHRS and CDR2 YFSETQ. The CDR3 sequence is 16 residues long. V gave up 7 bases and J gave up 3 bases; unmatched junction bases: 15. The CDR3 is CASCWTLAGGGYEQYF. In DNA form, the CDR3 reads TGCGCCAGCTGCTGGACCCTGGCGGGAGGAGGCTACGAGCAGTACTTC.

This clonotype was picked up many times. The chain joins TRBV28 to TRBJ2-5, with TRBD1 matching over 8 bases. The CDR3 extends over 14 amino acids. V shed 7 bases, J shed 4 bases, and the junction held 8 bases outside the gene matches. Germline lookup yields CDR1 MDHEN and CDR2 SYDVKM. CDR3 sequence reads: CASTSNRGTETQYF. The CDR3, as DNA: TGTGCCAGCACCAGCAACAGGGGGACAGAGACCCAGTACTTC. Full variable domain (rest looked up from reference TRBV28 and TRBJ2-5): DVKVTQSSRYLVKRTGEKVFLECVQDMDHENMFWYRQDPGLGLRLIYFSYDVKMKEKGDIPEGYSVSREKKERFSLILESASTNQTSMYLCASTSNRGTETQYFGPGTRLLVL.

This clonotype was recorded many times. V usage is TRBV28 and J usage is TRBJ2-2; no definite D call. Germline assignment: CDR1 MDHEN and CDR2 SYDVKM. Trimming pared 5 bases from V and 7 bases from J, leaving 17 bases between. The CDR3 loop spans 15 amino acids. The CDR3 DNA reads TGTGCCAGCAGTACTTTGGCCTGGGATGTCGGGGAGCTGTTTTTT. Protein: CASSTLAWDVGELFF.

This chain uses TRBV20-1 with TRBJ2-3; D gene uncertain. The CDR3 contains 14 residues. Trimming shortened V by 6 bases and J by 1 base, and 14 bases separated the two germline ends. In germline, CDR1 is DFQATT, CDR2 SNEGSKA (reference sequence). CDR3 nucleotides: TGCAGTGCCACCCTTAACAAGGGCACAGATACGCAGTATTTT. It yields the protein CSATLNKGTDTQYF.

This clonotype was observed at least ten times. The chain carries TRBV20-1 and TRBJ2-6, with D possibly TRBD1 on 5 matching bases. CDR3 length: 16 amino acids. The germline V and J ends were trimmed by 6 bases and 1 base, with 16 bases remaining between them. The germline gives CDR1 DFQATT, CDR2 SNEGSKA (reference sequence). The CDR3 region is CSAPRDSPSGANVLTF. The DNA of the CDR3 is TGCAGTGCACCTCGAGACAGCCCTTCTGGGGCCAACGTCCTGACTTTC.

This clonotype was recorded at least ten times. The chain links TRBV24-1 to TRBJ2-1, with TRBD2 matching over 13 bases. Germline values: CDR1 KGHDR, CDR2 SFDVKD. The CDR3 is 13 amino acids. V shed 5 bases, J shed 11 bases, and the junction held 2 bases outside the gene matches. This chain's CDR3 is CATSGLAGGQQFF. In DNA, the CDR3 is TGTGCCACCAGTGGACTAGCGGGAGGCCAGCAGTTCTTC.

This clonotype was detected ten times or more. The CDR3 sequence is CASSLTGDRIETQYF. CDR3 nucleotide sequence: TGTGCCAGCAGCTTGACAGGGGATCGTATTGAGACCCAGTACTTC. The chain recombines TRBV28 with TRBJ2-5; TRBD1 matches 8 bases. The germline gives CDR1 MDHEN, CDR2 SYDVKM. The CDR3 is 15 amino acids. V was clipped by 6 bases and J by 5 bases; unmatched bases: 11.

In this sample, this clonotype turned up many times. CDR3 in amino acids: CASSREASYEQYF. The CDR3 region has the DNA TGTGCCAGCAGCCGGGAGGCCTCCTACGAGCAGTACTTC. The chain has TRBV7-9 and TRBJ2-7, with TRBD2 matching over 7 bases. The CDR3 is 13 amino acids. J lost 0 bases, V lost 5 bases, and 1 base had no gene match. The germline V gene has CDR1 SEHNR and CDR2 FQNEAQ (reference sequence).

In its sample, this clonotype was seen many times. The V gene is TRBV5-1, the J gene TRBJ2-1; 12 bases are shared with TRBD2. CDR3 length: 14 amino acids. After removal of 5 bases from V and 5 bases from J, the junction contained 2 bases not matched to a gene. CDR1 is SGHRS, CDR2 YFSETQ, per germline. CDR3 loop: CASSRLAGDNEQFF. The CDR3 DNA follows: TGCGCCAGCAGTCGACTAGCGGGGGACAATGAGCAGTTCTTC.

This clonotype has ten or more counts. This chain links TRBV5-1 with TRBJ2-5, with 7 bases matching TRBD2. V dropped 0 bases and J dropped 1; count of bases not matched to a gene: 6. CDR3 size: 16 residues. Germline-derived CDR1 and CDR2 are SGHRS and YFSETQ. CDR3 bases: TGCGCCAGCAGCTTGGGGCTAGCGGAACTCCAAGAGACCCAGTACTTC. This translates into CASSLGLAELQETQYF.

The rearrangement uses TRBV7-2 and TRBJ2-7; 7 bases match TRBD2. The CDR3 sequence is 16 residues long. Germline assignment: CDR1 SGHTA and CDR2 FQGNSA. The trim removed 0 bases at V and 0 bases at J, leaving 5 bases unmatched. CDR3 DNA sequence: TGTGCCAGCAGCTTAGCAGGCGGCGGGAGCTCCTACGAGCAGTACTTC. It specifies CASSLAGGGSSYEQYF.

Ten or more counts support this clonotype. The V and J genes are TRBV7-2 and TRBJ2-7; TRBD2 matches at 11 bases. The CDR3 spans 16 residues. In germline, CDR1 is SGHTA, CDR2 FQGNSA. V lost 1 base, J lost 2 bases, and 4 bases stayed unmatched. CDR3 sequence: CASSLGLAGGAYEQYF. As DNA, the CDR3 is TGTGCCAGCAGCTTAGGTCTAGCGGGAGGAGCCTACGAGCAGTACTTC.

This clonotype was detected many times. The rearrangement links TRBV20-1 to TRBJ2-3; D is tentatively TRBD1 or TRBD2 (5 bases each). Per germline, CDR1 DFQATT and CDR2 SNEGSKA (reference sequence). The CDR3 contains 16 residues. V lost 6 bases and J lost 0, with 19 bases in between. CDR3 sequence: CSAARPGTASTDTQYF. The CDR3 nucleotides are TGCAGTGCGGCAAGGCCCGGGACGGCGAGCACAGATACGCAGTATTTT.

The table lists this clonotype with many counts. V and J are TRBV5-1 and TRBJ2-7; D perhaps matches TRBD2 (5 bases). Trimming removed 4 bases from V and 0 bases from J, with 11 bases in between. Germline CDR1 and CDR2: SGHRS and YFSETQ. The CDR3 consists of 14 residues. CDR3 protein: CASSTDFSSYEQYF. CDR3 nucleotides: TGCGCCAGCAGCACGGACTTTAGCTCCTACGAGCAGTACTTC.

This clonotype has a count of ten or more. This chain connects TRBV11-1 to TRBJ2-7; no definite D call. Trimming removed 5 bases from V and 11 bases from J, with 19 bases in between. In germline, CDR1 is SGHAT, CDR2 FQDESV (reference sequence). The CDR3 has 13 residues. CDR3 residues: CASSPEVQTEKYF. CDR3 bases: TGTGCCAGCAGCCCAGAGGTACAAACGGAGAAGTACTTC. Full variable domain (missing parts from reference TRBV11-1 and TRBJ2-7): EAEVAQSPRYKITEKSQAVAFWCDPISGHATLYWYRQILGQGPELLVQFQDESVVDDSQLPKDRFSAERLKGVDSTLKIQPAELGDSAMYLCASSPEVQTEKYFGPGTRLTVT.

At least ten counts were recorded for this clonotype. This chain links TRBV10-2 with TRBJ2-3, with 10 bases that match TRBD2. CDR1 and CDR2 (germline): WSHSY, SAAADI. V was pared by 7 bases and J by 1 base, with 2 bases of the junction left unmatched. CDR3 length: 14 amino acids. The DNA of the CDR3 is TGCGCCAGCACCGGGACTAGCGGCACAGATACGCAGTATTTT. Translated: CASTGTSGTDTQYF.

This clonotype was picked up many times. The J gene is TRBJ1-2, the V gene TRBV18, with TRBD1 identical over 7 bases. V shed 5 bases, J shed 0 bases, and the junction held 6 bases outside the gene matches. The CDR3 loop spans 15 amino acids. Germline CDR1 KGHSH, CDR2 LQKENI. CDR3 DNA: TGTGCCAGCTCATTAAGAGGGGGCTCTAACTATGGCTACACCTTC. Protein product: CASSLRGGSNYGYTF.

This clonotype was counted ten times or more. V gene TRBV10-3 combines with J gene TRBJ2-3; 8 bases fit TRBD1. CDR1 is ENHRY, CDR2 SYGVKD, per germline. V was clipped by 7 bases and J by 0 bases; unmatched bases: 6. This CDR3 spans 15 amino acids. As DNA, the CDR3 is TGTGCCATCAATGTGGACAGGGCTAGCACAGATACGCAGTATTTT. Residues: CAINVDRASTDTQYF.

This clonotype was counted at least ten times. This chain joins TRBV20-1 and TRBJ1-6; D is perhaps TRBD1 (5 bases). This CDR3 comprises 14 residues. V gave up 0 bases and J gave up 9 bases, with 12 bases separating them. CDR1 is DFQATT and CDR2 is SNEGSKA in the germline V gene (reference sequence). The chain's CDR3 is CSARDSDGTSPLHF. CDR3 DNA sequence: TGCAGTGCTAGAGATAGCGACGGGACTTCACCCCTCCACTTT.

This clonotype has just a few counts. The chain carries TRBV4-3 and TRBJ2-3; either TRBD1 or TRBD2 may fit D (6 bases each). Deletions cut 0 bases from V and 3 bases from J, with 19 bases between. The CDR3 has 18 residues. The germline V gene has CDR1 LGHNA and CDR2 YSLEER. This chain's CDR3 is CASSQDWGRGDSTDTQYF. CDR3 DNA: TGCGCCAGCAGCCAAGATTGGGGGCGGGGCGATTCGACAGATACGCAGTATTTT.

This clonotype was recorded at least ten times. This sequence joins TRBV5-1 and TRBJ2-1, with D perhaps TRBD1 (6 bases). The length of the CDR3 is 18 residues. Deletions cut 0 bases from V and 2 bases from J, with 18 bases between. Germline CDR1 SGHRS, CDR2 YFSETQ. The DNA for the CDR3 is TGCGCCAGCAGCTTGGCCCCCCGAACAGGGTTTACCTACAATGAGCAGTTCTTC. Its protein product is CASSLAPRTGFTYNEQFF.

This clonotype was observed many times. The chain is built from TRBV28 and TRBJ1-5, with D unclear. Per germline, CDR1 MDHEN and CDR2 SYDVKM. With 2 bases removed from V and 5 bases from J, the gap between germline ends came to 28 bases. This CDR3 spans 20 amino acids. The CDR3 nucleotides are TGTGCCAGCAGTTTAAGGGCACTTGGACCTTTTGGGGTAGCCCATCAGCCCCAGCATTTT. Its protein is CASSLRALGPFGVAHQPQHF.

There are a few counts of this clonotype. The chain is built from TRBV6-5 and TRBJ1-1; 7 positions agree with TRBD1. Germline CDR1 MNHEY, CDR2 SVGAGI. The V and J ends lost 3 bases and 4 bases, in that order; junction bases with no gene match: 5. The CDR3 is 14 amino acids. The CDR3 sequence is CASSYGAGGTEAFF. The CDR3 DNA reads TGTGCCAGCAGTTATGGGGCAGGGGGCACTGAAGCTTTCTTT.

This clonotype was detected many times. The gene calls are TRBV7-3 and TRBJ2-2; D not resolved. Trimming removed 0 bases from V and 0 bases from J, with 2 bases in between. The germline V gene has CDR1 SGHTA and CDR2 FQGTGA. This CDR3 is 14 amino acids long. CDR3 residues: CASSLTANTGELFF. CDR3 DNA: TGTGCCAGCAGCTTAACCGCGAACACCGGGGAGCTGTTTTTT.

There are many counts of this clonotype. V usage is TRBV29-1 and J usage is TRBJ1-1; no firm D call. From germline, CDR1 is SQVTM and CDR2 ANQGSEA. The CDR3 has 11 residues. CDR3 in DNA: TGCACCGTATTACCGGGCAGTGAAGCTTTCTTT. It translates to CTVLPGSEAFF.

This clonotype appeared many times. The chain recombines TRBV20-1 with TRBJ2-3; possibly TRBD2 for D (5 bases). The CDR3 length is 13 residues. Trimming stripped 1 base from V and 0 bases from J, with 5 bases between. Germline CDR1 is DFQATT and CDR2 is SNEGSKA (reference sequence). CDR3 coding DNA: TGCAGTGCTAGAGGCGGGAGCACAGATACGCAGTATTTT. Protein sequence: CSARGGSTDTQYF.